Below, 18 T cell receptor beta chains from the same sample are listed, as sequenced in a study of cytomegalovirus exposure and HLA in healthy donors. Use of 60 Vbeta and 13 Jbeta primers characterized the PCR. Repertoires were generated with immunoSEQ multiplex PCR, while TCRdb's copy carries only in-frame clones and drops some. Here the sample spans some 140,000 clones, 70% to 80% being singletons. The sequenced material came from PBMCs. Receptors were obtained from a woman aged 60-75 years in good health and CMV-seronegative.

This clone turned up a few times. The chain links TRBV6-6 to TRBJ2-3; the match to TRBD2 covers 8 bases. CDR1 and CDR2 (germline): MNHNY, SVGAGI (reference sequence). This CDR3 comprises 16 residues. The ends lost 1 base at V and 1 base at J; junction bases unmatched: 4. The CDR3 nucleotides are TGTGCCAGCAGTTACTTAGCGGGGACCCGCACAGATACGCAGTATTTT. It yields the protein CASSYLAGTRTDTQYF.

Concerning this clone itself: At one boundary the junction diverges from the germline segment, which might be a read error. The gene calls are TRBV7-9 and TRBJ2-1; 10 nucleotides agree with TRBD2. In germline, CDR1 is SEHNR, CDR2 FQNEAQ (reference sequence). The CDR3 is 15 residues long. The CDR3 sequence: CSSSYSGGVSDEQFF. The CDR3 bases are TGTTCCAGCAGCTACAGCGGGGGGGTCTCGGATGAGCAGTTCTTC. The entire variable domain, with the rest obtained from reference TRBV7-9 and TRBJ2-1, is as follows: DTGVSQNPRHKITKRGQNVTFRCDPISEHNRLYWYRQTLGQGPEFLTYFQNEAQLEKSRLLSDRFSAERPKGSFSTLEIQRTEQGDSAMYLCSSSYSGGVSDEQFFGPGTRLTVL.

The count of this clone is one. This chain uses TRBV27 with TRBJ1-5, with 8 nucleotides matching TRBD1. This CDR3 comprises 18 residues. The trim removed 7 bases at V and 4 bases at J, leaving 18 bases unmatched. Germline V gene lookup returns CDR1 MNHEY and CDR2 SMNVEV (reference sequence). The CDR3 DNA reads as TGTGCCAGCACTTCGAGGGGACTCGGACAGGGCCCTAATCAGCCCCAGCATTTT. Amino acids: CASTSRGLGQGPNQPQHF.

The chain has TRBV18 and TRBJ2-5, with a tentative D call TRBD2 (5 bases). V shed 6 bases and J shed 2 bases, with 10 bases lying between them. CDR1 KGHSH and CDR2 LQKENI come from the germline V gene. The CDR3 is 13 amino acids. This CDR3 is CASSRTDQETQYF. DNA for the CDR3: TGTGCCAGCTCGCGGACTGATCAAGAGACCCAGTACTTC.

The V call is TRBV6-5, the J call TRBJ2-7; D possibly corresponds to TRBD2 (6 bases). Trimming took 6 bases from V and 0 from J, leaving 12 bases between them. This CDR3 is built from 14 residues. The germline V gene has CDR1 MNHEY and CDR2 SVGAGI. CDR3 region: CASRRDFSSYEQYF. The CDR3 region has the DNA TGTGCCAGCAGGCGGGACTTCAGCTCCTACGAGCAGTACTTC.

The genes are TRBV5-1 and TRBJ2-7, with TRBD2 matching 7 bases. Germline V lookup: CDR1 SGHRS, CDR2 YFSETQ. The CDR3 spans 12 residues. The V and J ends lost 4 bases and 4 bases, in that order; junction bases with no gene match: 2. Here the CDR3 DNA reads TGCGCCAGCAGCCCGCGGGGGTACGAGCAGTACTTC. This codes for CASSPRGYEQYF.

CDR3 sequence: CASSPTSGGGFWETQYF. The CDR3 DNA is TGTGCCAGCAGTCCGACTAGCGGGGGGGGATTCTGGGAGACCCAGTACTTC. J is TRBJ2-5 and V is TRBV2; 14 bases are a match to TRBD2. The V gene's germline CDR1 is SNHLY and CDR2 FYNNEI. The CDR3 sequence is 17 residues long. The V and J ends lost 5 bases and 5 bases, in that order; junction bases with no gene match: 10.

The chain uses TRBV19 and TRBJ1-6; D is perhaps TRBD1 (6 bases). The CDR3 consists of 15 residues. V was cut by 6 bases and J by 0 bases, with 9 bases left in between. The germline V gene has CDR1 LNHDA and CDR2 SQIVND (reference sequence). The CDR3 sequence: CASRPDSSYNSPLHF. CDR3 DNA sequence: TGTGCCAGTAGACCGGACAGCTCCTATAATTCACCCCTCCACTTT. Combining the CDR3 with reference TRBV19 and TRBJ1-6 gives the whole variable domain DGGITQSPKYLFRKEGQNVTLSCEQNLNHDAMYWYRQDPGQGLRLIYYSQIVNDFQKGDIAEGYSVSREKKESFPLTVTSAQKNPTAFYLCASRPDSSYNSPLHFGNGTRLTVT.

The chain combines TRBV30 with TRBJ2-7; 7 bases align to TRBD2. The CDR3 has 15 amino acids. Trimming took 5 bases from V and 1 from J; bases not matched to a gene: 11. The germline V gene encodes CDR1 GTSNPN and CDR2 SVGIG (reference sequence). In DNA form, the CDR3 reads TGTGCCTGGGACTTTCGCGGGAGCGGTTCCTACGAGCAGTACTTC. Amino acids: CAWDFRGSGSYEQYF.

CDR3 sequence: CASSPGGRGEQFF. CDR3 DNA sequence: TGTGCCAGCAGCCCGGGCGGTCGGGGGGAGCAGTTCTTC. This sequence joins TRBV7-2 and TRBJ2-1; possibly TRBD2 for D (6 bases). CDR1 is SGHTA, CDR2 FQGNSA, per germline. The CDR3 spans 13 residues. V was clipped by 5 bases and J by 10 bases, with 15 bases between them.

The chain joins TRBV6-6 to TRBJ1-3; 7 nucleotides match TRBD1. The J segment lost 0 bases and the V segment lost 7 bases, leaving 6 bases of the junction unmatched. The CDR3 sequence is 15 residues long. The V gene's germline CDR1 is MNHNY and CDR2 SVGAGI (reference sequence). Here the CDR3 DNA reads TGTGCCAGCACGGACAGGTCCAGCTCTGGAAACACCATATATTTT. It is translated as CASTDRSSSGNTIYF.

The chain has TRBV7-6 and TRBJ2-1; TRBD2 matches 10 bases. The CDR3 spans 16 residues. The junction had 10 bases not matched to a gene; V was cut back by 4 bases and J by 7 bases. Germline assignment: CDR1 SGHVS and CDR2 FNYEAQ. CDR3 nucleotides: TGTGCCAGCAGCTCCCAGAGCGGGGGGGCTCTTAATGAGCAGTTCTTC. Translating gives CASSSQSGGALNEQFF.

This clone is a singleton in its sample. The rearrangement joins TRBV30 to TRBJ2-7; perhaps TRBD2 as D (5 bases). V was shortened by 0 bases and J by 5 bases, with 14 bases between the two germline ends. This CDR3 comprises 14 residues. Germline assignment: CDR1 GTSNPN and CDR2 SVGIG (reference sequence). CDR3 residues: CAWSVRAGTHEQYF. In DNA form, the CDR3 reads TGTGCCTGGAGTGTGCGGGCAGGTACCCACGAGCAGTACTTC.

The chain has TRBV28 and TRBJ1-2, with 7 bases lining up with TRBD1. The CDR3 has 10 amino acids. The germline CDR1 and CDR2 sequences are MDHEN and SYDVKM. Germline trimming cut 5 bases from V and 12 bases from J; bases unmatched to any gene: 3. In DNA, the CDR3 is TGTGCCAGCAGTAGACAGGGTCACACCTTC. Translated, it gives CASSRQGHTF.

The gene calls are TRBV30 and TRBJ1-6; D not certain. Per germline, CDR1 GTSNPN and CDR2 SVGIG (reference sequence). The CDR3 covers 14 residues. Trimming took 0 bases from V and 9 from J, leaving 12 bases between them. Here the CDR3 DNA reads TGTGCCTGGAGTGTATCTGGAGAGGGTTCACCCCTCCACTTT. This codes for CAWSVSGEGSPLHF.

The chain recombines TRBV6-6 with TRBJ1-4; a possible D gene is TRBD1 (5 bases). The CDR3 is 16 amino acids. Germline V CDR1 and CDR2: MNHNY, SVGAGI (reference sequence). V lost 2 bases, J lost 1 base, and 11 bases lay in between. CDR3 loop: CASSYVGTLTNEKLFF. CDR3 sequence (DNA): TGTGCCAGCAGTTACGTAGGGACTCTAACTAATGAAAAACTGTTTTTT.

The chain links TRBV28 to TRBJ1-2; TRBD1 matches at 12 bases. The CDR3 length is 13 residues. CDR1 and CDR2 (germline): MDHEN, SYDVKM. Germline trimming cut 6 bases from V and 5 bases from J; bases unmatched to any gene: 1. The CDR3 sequence is CASRGQGAYGYTF. CDR3 bases: TGTGCCAGCAGGGGACAGGGGGCTTATGGCTACACCTTC.

This chain links TRBV6-5 with TRBJ2-7, with TRBD1 identical over 8 bases. The CDR3 loop spans 15 amino acids. After removal of 0 bases from V and 6 bases from J, the junction contained 7 bases not matched to a gene. The germline CDR1 and CDR2 sequences are MNHEY and SVGAGI. CDR3 DNA: TGTGCCAGCAGTTACTCGCCCCGGACAGGGAGCGAGCAGTACTTC. It codes for CASSYSPRTGSEQYF.